This entry describes one T cell receptor beta chain. The antigen it binds to is not known. The input lacks base qualities; no much larger clone sits a single base away. These data are taken from a study of blood T cell repertoires in COVID-19 (dated by TCRdb to 2019 to 2021). For the wider study: Samples from collaborators originated in the United States, Italy and Spain and spanned both the acute and convalescent phases of COVID-19. The sample metadata nearly always contained a de-identified subject ID, COVID-19 status, age in years and sex. Samples came from the ongoing ImmuneRACE study (first 160 participants) plus 1,254 subjects from 6 global collaborators. A freely available public database, intended as a resource for researchers studying the immune response to SARS-CoV-2, is where the repertoires were released. The dataset comprised deeply sampled blood TCRbeta repertoires from subjects exposed to, actively infected with, or recovered from COVID-19. The material from the prospective study consisted of cDNA or gDNA derived from T cells, B-cell-depleted T cells, or PBMCs. Where available, HLA class I and class II types were obtained from metadata supplied by the sample provider rather than from assay-based typing.

The collaborating institutions used their own protocols to collect whole blood in K2EDTA tubes. Collaborator samples were shipped for TCRbeta analysis as frozen whole blood, isolated PBMCs, or DNA extracted from either sample type. On the study overall, not on this receptor specifically: The amount of clinical and demographic metadata varied by source and participant and was provided uncurated.

V is clipped by 6 bases and J by 2 bases, and the sequence between their germline boundaries is 13 bases long. Including the terminal cysteine and phenylalanine, the CDR3 comprises 15 residues. Only the CDR3 region is kept as DNA, spanning 45 bases read in frame from base 1. The germline V gene (reference sequence) sets CDR1 to MNHNY and CDR2 to SVGAGI. The immunoSEQ Assay, a bias-controlled multiplex PCR, was used to amplify TCRbeta CDR3 regions from genomic DNA. The source study handled its data this way. The number of nucleated cells in each sample was estimated by amplification of reference gene primers within the assay. To quantify the absolute abundance of each unique TCRbeta CDR3 rearrangement, sequence reads were collapsed and filtered. For each sample, productive Simpson clonality was calculated as the square root of Simpson's diversity index across productive rearrangements. TCRdb mirrors the immuneACCESS table, restricted to in-frame sequences. Some clones are absent from its copies; in checked studies, under half trace to an unresolved V gene, and the reason for the others is unknown. That table is the source of V, J and clone size, and D and trimming were worked out from the DNA. Recorded for this sample are about 480,000 clones; around 89% of them occurred a single time. About 4.5% of the sample goes to the ten largest clones.

The source of this sequence is a woman aged 25 to 45 with acute or convalescent COVID-19. The chain uses TRBV6-6 and TRBJ2-2; matching of 6 bases hints at TRBD1 as the D gene. The sample was peripheral blood. The CDR3 reads CASRSVQGNTGELFF. In nucleotide form, the sequence is TGTGCCAGCAGGTCCGTACAGGGAAACACCGGGGAGCTGTTTTTT.